These T cell receptor beta chains were read from a single sample in a study of T cells in narcolepsy. This table comes from immunoSEQ multiplex PCR, and its TCRdb copy is limited to in-frame clones, with some not included. The repertoire holds tens of thousands of clones, with about 81% as singletons. Sequenced sample: memory (CD45RA-) CD4+ T cells from blood. The receptor source for this set is a human donor in good health. Each CDR3 is given with its conserved first and last residue. A D gene is named only where the DNA matches it firmly. Not every row has a clone size; where given, it reads once, few, many or a size class.

TRBJ2-7,NA,TRBV5-4,few,CASSFGGTYEQYF,TGTGCCAGCAGCTTTGGGGGGACCTACGAGCAGTACTTC
TRBJ2-7,TRBD1,TRBV5-4,once,CASSPPGQARYEQYF,TGTGCCAGCAGCCCACCGGGACAGGCTCGGTACGAGCAGTACTTC
TRBJ2-5,TRBD1,TRBV7-2,NA,CASSLGYRGEKETQYF,TGTGCCAGCAGCTTAGGTTACAGGGGAGAGAAAGAGACCCAGTACTTC
TRBJ2-1,TRBD2,TRBV2,NA,CAGSPGLAGGREQFF,TGTGCCGGATCCCCGGGACTAGCGGGGGGGCGTGAGCAGTTCTTC
TRBJ1-6,NA,TRBV10-3,few,CAISDTGTRSPLHF,TGTGCCATCAGTGATACAGGGACGAGGTCACCCCTCCACTTT
TRBJ2-7,TRBD2,TRBV11-2,NA,CASSLAGLAGAREQYF,TGTGCCAGCAGCTTAGCGGGACTAGCGGGGGCACGCGAGCAGTACTTC
TRBJ2-3,TRBD2,TRBV9,NA,CASSRGPSGVDTQYF,TGTGCCAGCAGCCGAGGACCTAGCGGGGTTGATACGCAGTATTTT
TRBJ1-6,TRBD1,TRBV5-5,medium-sized,CASSLVPGGQSYNSPLHF,TGTGCCAGCAGCTTGGTCCCAGGGGGACAGTCCTATAATTCACCCCTCCACTTT
TRBJ2-7,NA,TRBV14,once,CASSRLGLLYEQYF,TGTGCCAGCAGCCGACTAGGACTGCTCTACGAGCAGTACTTC
TRBJ1-4,NA,TRBV7-2,medium-sized,CASSLAATGGNEKLFF,TGTGCCAGCAGCTTAGCCGCGACGGGAGGAAATGAAAAACTGTTTTTT
TRBJ1-1,NA,TRBV4-3,NA,CASSQAGGKMNTEAFF,TGCGCCAGCAGCCAAGCTGGGGGGAAAATGAACACTGAAGCTTTCTTT
TRBJ2-6,NA,TRBV19,NA,CASINSGANVLTF,TGTGCCAGTATTAACTCTGGGGCCAACGTCCTGACTTTC
TRBJ2-1,TRBD2,TRBV15,NA,CATSRLGFWTSGGNYNEQFF,TGTGCCACCAGCAGACTGGGCTTTTGGACTAGCGGGGGGAACTACAATGAGCAGTTCTTC
TRBJ1-5,NA,TRBV7-8,NA,CASRAAGFNQPQHF,TGTGCCAGCAGGGCGGCGGGGTTCAATCAGCCCCAGCATTTT
TRBJ2-7,NA,TRBV27,NA,CASSLCSRFF,TGTGCCAGCAGTTTATGTTCTCGTTTCTTC
TRBJ2-7,NA,TRBV7-6,NA,CASSVGRNYEQYF,TGTGCCAGCAGCGTGGGACGAAATTACGAGCAGTACTTC
TRBJ2-5,TRBD2,TRBV6-5,NA,CASRPITSGGGEQYF,TGTGCCAGCAGACCTATAACTAGCGGGGGGGGTGAGCAGTACTTC
TRBJ1-3,NA,TRBV6-5,NA,CASSLTGGNTIYF,TGTGCCAGCAGTTTGACCGGGGGAAACACCATATATTTT
TRBJ1-2,NA,TRBV19,NA,CASSSQAIYGYTF,TGTGCCAGTAGCTCACAGGCCATCTATGGCTACACCTTC
TRBJ2-5,NA,TRBV5-8,NA,CASSLGGPSGDQYF,TGTGCCAGCAGCTTGGGTGGCCCCTCCGGGGACCAGTACTTC
TRBJ1-1,TRBD1,TRBV12-5,NA,CASGVGQTVNTEAFF,TGTGCTAGTGGTGTGGGACAGACCGTGAACACTGAAGCTTTCTTT
TRBJ2-5,TRBD2,TRBV5-6,once,CASSPSGGAETQYF,TGTGCCAGCAGCCCTAGCGGGGGGGCTGAGACCCAGTACTTC
TRBJ2-2,NA,TRBV9,NA,CASSPRADSNTGELFF,TGTGCCAGCAGCCCACGAGCGGACTCGAACACCGGGGAGCTGTTTTTT
TRBJ1-2,NA,TRBV6-4,few,CASSRLGGPYTF,TGTGCCAGCAGCCGACTGGGTGGCCCCTACACCTTC
TRBJ2-7,TRBD1,TRBV11-3,NA,CASSSTGYEQYF,TGTGCCAGCAGCTCGACAGGGTACGAGCAGTACTTC
TRBJ2-1,TRBD1,TRBV5-1,NA,CASSLGQGAGYNEQFF,TGCGCCAGCAGCTTGGGGCAGGGGGCAGGTTACAATGAGCAGTTCTTC
TRBJ2-3,NA,TRBV9,NA,CASTLGPHTDTQYF,TGTGCCAGCACCTTAGGACCGCACACAGATACGCAGTATTTT
TRBJ2-3,TRBD2,TRBV5-4,NA,CASSPRTSGGHTQYF,TGTGCCAGCAGCCCGCGGACTAGCGGGGGGCATACGCAGTATTTT
TRBJ2-7,TRBD1,TRBV7-2,NA,CASSSHPDRVYEQYF,TGTGCCAGCAGCTCCCACCCGGACAGGGTCTACGAGCAGTACTTC
TRBJ2-7,NA,TRBV5-5,NA,CASSTGRSAYEQYF,TGTGCCAGCAGCACAGGACGGTCAGCCTACGAGCAGTACTTC
TRBJ1-1,NA,TRBV6-4,few,CASSPGGGNTEAFF,TGTGCCAGCAGTCCCGGGGGCGGGAACACTGAAGCTTTCTTT